Listed below are T cell receptor beta chains from one sample, sequenced in a study of blood T cell repertoires in COVID-19. The method was immunoSEQ multiplex PCR; TCRdb's version includes in-frame clones alone and lacks a portion of them. Of 270,000 or so clones listed, about 88% are singletons. Sequencing used peripheral blood. These receptors all stem from a human donor with COVID-19, enrolled during active disease. The donor label of this sample is uncertain. The CDR3 runs from the conserved cysteine through the conserved F or W. The D gene is left open where the match is weak. The size field is filled for only some rows; it gives once, few, many or a size class.

. | TRBJ1-2 | TRBD1 | TRBV28 | CASRETGYGYTF | TGTGCCAGCAGAGAGACAGGGTATGGCTACACCTTC
. | TRBJ1-2 | TRBD1 | TRBV28 | CASSLPRGRGGYTF | TGTGCCAGCAGTTTACCCAGGGGGCGGGGTGGCTACACCTTC
. | TRBJ1-1 | TRBD1 | TRBV7-2 | CASSTWTGGNTEAFF | TGTGCCAGCAGCACGTGGACAGGGGGCAACACTGAAGCTTTCTTT
. | TRBJ1-2 | . | TRBV4-3 | CASSQEPSLSYGYTF | TGCGCCAGCAGCCAAGAACCAAGCCTATCTTATGGCTACACCTTC
. | TRBJ2-3 | TRBD2 | TRBV7-2 | CASSPQAGGGTDTQYF | TGTGCCAGCAGCCCTCAAGCGGGAGGGGGCACAGATACGCAGTATTTT
. | TRBJ2-7 | . | TRBV5-4 | CASSGRGGTLSYEQYF | TGTGCCAGCAGCGGTCGTGGGGGCACCCTCTCCTACGAGCAGTACTTC
. | TRBJ2-5 | TRBD1 | TRBV11-2 | CASSPPGQGFETQYF | TGTGCCAGCAGCCCCCCCGGACAGGGGTTTGAGACCCAGTACTTC
. | TRBJ2-1 | . | TRBV6-2/TRBV6-3 | CASSSPLSNEQFF | TGTGCCAGCAGTTCCCCTTTATCCAATGAGCAGTTCTTC
. | TRBJ2-1 | . | TRBV24-1 | CATSDAGTSRNEQFF | TGTGCCACCAGTGACGCCGGAACTAGCCGCAATGAGCAGTTCTTC
. | TRBJ2-3 | TRBD2 | TRBV5-1 | CASSFGRLGRLGPDTQYF | TGCGCCAGCAGCTTCGGTCGTCTCGGGAGGTTAGGCCCAGATACGCAGTATTTT
. | TRBJ1-5 | TRBD1 | TRBV7-3 | CASSLGGQRAWEPQHF | TGTGCCAGCAGCTTAGGGGGACAGAGGGCGTGGGAGCCCCAGCATTTT
. | TRBJ1-4 | . | TRBV5-4 | CASSLDGGGAFNEKLFF | TGTGCCAGCAGCTTGGATGGGGGAGGAGCCTTTAATGAAAAACTGTTTTTT
. | TRBJ1-6 | . | TRBV7-2 | CASSLNLGGSYNSPLHF | TGTGCCAGCAGCTTAAACCTAGGGGGCTCCTATAATTCACCCCTCCACTTT
. | TRBJ2-7 | TRBD1 | TRBV9 | CASSGGQGSYEQYF | TGTGCCAGCAGCGGGGGACAGGGTTCCTACGAGCAGTACTTC
. | TRBJ1-3 | . | TRBV7-2 | CASSSQDFSGNTIYF | TGTGCCAGCAGCTCACAGGATTTCTCTGGAAACACCATATATTTT
. | TRBJ2-7 | TRBD1 | TRBV6-6 | CASSPGTAYEQYF | TGTGCCAGCAGTCCCGGGACAGCCTACGAGCAGTACTTC
. | TRBJ2-7 | TRBD1 | TRBV3-1/TRBV3-2 | CASSQRGQGAREQYF | TGTGCCAGCAGCCAAAGGGGACAGGGGGCAAGGGAGCAGTACTTC
. | TRBJ1-1 | . | TRBV9 | CASSVVNTEAFF | TGTGCCAGCAGCGTCGTGAACACTGAAGCTTTCTTT
. | TRBJ1-2 | TRBD1 | TRBV29-1 | CSVTTGGRSYGYTF | TGCAGCGTGACTACAGGGGGGCGCAGCTATGGCTACACCTTC
. | TRBJ2-1 | TRBD2 | TRBV19 | CASSTIPPGTSGLIYNEQFF | TGTGCCAGTAGTACAATTCCCCCCGGGACTAGCGGGCTTATCTACAATGAGCAGTTCTTC
. | TRBJ1-1 | . | TRBV9 | CASSVAGGDTEAFF | TGTGCCAGCAGCGTAGCGGGTGGAGACACTGAAGCTTTCTTT
few | TRBJ2-4 | TRBD1 | TRBV12-5 | CASGTGTGRFNIQYF | TGTGCTAGTGGGACTGGGACAGGGCGTTTCAACATTCAGTACTTC
. | TRBJ2-1 | . | TRBV2 | CARPGLILEQFF | TGTGCCAGACCGGGACTTATACTAGAGCAGTTCTTC
. | TRBJ1-6 | . | TRBV27 | CASSWGSKGRGNSPLHF | TGTGCCAGCAGTTGGGGGTCTAAGGGCCGGGGGAATTCACCCCTCCACTTT
. | TRBJ1-3 | . | TRBV6-1 | CASSEDIRGGGNTIYF | TGTGCCAGCAGTGAAGATATTCGGGGAGGAGGAAACACCATATATTTT
. | TRBJ1-2 | . | TRBV2 | CASSPYRGGDYGYTF | TGTGCCAGCAGTCCTTACCGGGGAGGGGACTATGGCTACACCTTC
. | TRBJ1-4 | . | TRBV27 | CASSLSRNEKLFF | TGTGCCAGCAGTTTAAGTCGGAATGAAAAACTGTTTTTT
. | TRBJ1-1 | . | TRBV4-1 | CASSLYKQGNTEAFF | TGCGCCAGCAGTCTCTATAAACAGGGGAACACTGAAGCTTTCTTT
few | TRBJ1-2 | TRBD1 | TRBV7-8 | CASSWGPGQGGGYTF | TGTGCCAGCAGCTGGGGACCGGGACAGGGAGGCGGCTACACCTTC
. | TRBJ2-2 | . | TRBV4-1 | CASSQDRGDTSYTGELFF | TGCGCCAGCAGCCAAGATCGGGGGGACACTAGTTACACCGGGGAGCTGTTTTTT
. | TRBJ1-5 | TRBD1 | TRBV6-6 | CASSPPGQGVVTSNQPQHF | TGTGCCAGCAGTCCGCCGGGACAGGGGGTTGTTACGAGCAATCAGCCCCAGCATTTT
. | TRBJ2-2 | . | TRBV7-3 | CASSLQGTGELFF | TGTGCCAGCAGCTTGCAGGGGACCGGGGAGCTGTTTTTT
once | TRBJ2-3 | TRBD2 | TRBV28 | CASSFLAGGPSGTDTQYF | TGTGCCAGCAGTTTTCTAGCGGGAGGACCGTCGGGAACAGATACGCAGTATTTT
. | TRBJ2-1 | TRBD1 | TRBV7-8 | CASSQLRGTGNGVYNEQFF | TGTGCCAGCAGCCAATTAAGGGGGACAGGGAACGGCGTCTACAATGAGCAGTTCTTC
. | TRBJ1-1 | TRBD1 | TRBV4-3 | CASSQGQGAWDTEAFF | TGCGCCAGCAGCCAAGGACAGGGGGCTTGGGACACTGAAGCTTTCTTT